The 28 T cell receptor beta chains in this list originate from one sample, sequenced in a study of beta chain features in type 1 diabetes. Study-wide results and caveats: When Type 1 diabetes patients were examined, their TCRB CDR3s proved moderately but significantly shorter in all four CD4+ subsets.

For these receptors, no antigen is known. Expressed TCRB transcripts were sequenced because the entire RNA isolate underwent reverse transcription. Here immunoSEQ multiplex PCR was the method, and the copy in TCRdb shows in-frame clones only, minus some. Among about 170,000 clones, about 7.9% were seen once, and the ten largest hold roughly 0.46%. Sample: central memory CD4+ T cells from blood. The receptors come from a man in his late teens or twenties with type 1 diabetes.

This clone was seen only a few times. The chain employs TRBV9 and TRBJ2-7; D possibly corresponds to TRBD1 (5 bases). Germline V lookup: CDR1 SGDLS, CDR2 YYNGEE. V lost 2 bases and J 7 bases, leaving 13 bases between the germline ends. There are 13 residues in the CDR3. CDR3 nucleotide sequence: TGTGCCAGCAGCGTCGACTGGGGCAGGGAGCAGTACTTC. It translates to CASSVDWGREQYF.

This clone was seen a few times. The chain uses TRBV30 and TRBJ2-3, with 9 positions matching TRBD2. The CDR3 runs 14 residues. The junction had 6 bases not matched to a gene; V was cut back by 5 bases and J by 3 bases. Germline CDR1 and CDR2: GTSNPN and SVGIG (reference sequence). The CDR3 spells CAWGWSGRTDTQYF. For the CDR3, the DNA is TGTGCCTGGGGGTGGAGCGGGAGGACAGATACGCAGTATTTT.

This clone was observed a few times. The junction shows a germline mismatch at one end, possibly a read error. The genes are TRBV2 and TRBJ2-5, with a possible D match to TRBD2 (5 bases). CDR3 length: 12 residues. Germline CDR1 reads SNHLY; CDR2 reads FYNNEI. In DNA form, the CDR3 reads TGTGCCAGCATCCCTAGCCAAGGGACCCAGTACTTC. Translation gives CASIPSQGTQYF.

The rearrangement uses TRBV18 and TRBJ1-2; D is perhaps TRBD1 (5 bases). Looked up from germline, CDR1 is KGHSH and CDR2 is LQKENI. V dropped 3 bases and J dropped 6 bases, with 11 bases sitting between them. The CDR3 runs to 13 residues. CDR3 amino acids: CASSPGRVDGYTF. Written as DNA, the CDR3 is TGTGCCAGCTCACCCGGCAGGGTGGATGGCTACACCTTC.

This clone was detected only a few times. This chain connects TRBV4-1 to TRBJ2-5; 10 bases agree with TRBD2. The J segment lost 4 bases and the V segment lost 1 base, leaving 9 bases of the junction unmatched. The CDR3 consists of 17 residues. Germline loops: CDR1 MGHRA, CDR2 YSYEKL. The CDR3 coding sequence is TGCGCCAGCAGCCAAGGGGCTAGCGGGAGTCTGGGAGAGACCCAGTACTTC. The encoded protein is CASSQGASGSLGETQYF.

The sample holds a few counts of this clone. This chain links TRBV19 with TRBJ1-5, with TRBD1 as a possible D gene (6 bases). CDR1 and CDR2 from the germline V gene are LNHDA and SQIVND (reference sequence). This CDR3 is built from 13 residues. The germline V and J ends were trimmed by 5 bases and 6 bases, with 11 bases remaining between them. The CDR3 sequence is CASSSRGSQPQHF. CDR3 nucleotide sequence: TGTGCCAGTAGTTCAAGGGGGAGTCAGCCCCAGCATTTT. Full variable domain (outside the CDR3, taken from reference TRBV19 and TRBJ1-5): DGGITQSPKYLFRKEGQNVTLSCEQNLNHDAMYWYRQDPGQGLRLIYYSQIVNDFQKGDIAEGYSVSREKKESFPLTVTSAQKNPTAFYLCASSSRGSQPQHFGDGTRLSIL.

This clone has only a few counts. This chain connects TRBV18 to TRBJ2-3; the D is unclear. Germline V gene lookup returns CDR1 KGHSH and CDR2 LQKENI. Deletions cut 3 bases from V and 6 bases from J, with 4 bases between. The CDR3 has 11 amino acids. The CDR3 DNA sequence: TGTGCCAGCTCACCTTCGGATACGCAGTATTTT. This codes for CASSPSDTQYF. Filled out from reference TRBV18 and TRBJ2-3, the complete variable domain reads NAGVMQNPRHLVRRRGQEARLRCSPMKGHSHVYWYRQLPEEGLKFMVYLQKENIIDESGMPKERFSAEFPKEGPSILRIQQVVRGDSAAYFCASSPSDTQYFGPGTRLTVL.

The genes are TRBV5-4 and TRBJ1-1; unclear D gene. From germline, CDR1 is SGHNT and CDR2 YYREEE (reference sequence). The CDR3 totals 13 residues. Trimming shortened V by 1 base and J by 0 bases, and 4 bases separated the two germline ends. CDR3: CASSLQMNTEAFF. The CDR3 nucleotides read TGTGCCAGCAGCTTGCAGATGAACACTGAAGCTTTCTTT.

In its sample, this clone was seen a few times. The chain employs TRBV9 and TRBJ1-2; D gene uncertain. V dropped 1 base and J dropped 2 bases, with 9 bases sitting between them. The germline V gene has CDR1 SGDLS and CDR2 YYNGEE. This CDR3 region has 14 residues. In DNA, the CDR3 is TGTGCCAGCAGCGTATCGGGAGGGAACTATGGCTACACCTTC. As protein: CASSVSGGNYGYTF.

This clone was detected only a few times. The chain couples TRBV4-2 to TRBJ2-2; D is unclear. This CDR3 has 13 residues. Between the trimmed V and J ends, which lost 3 bases and 8 bases, there was a span of 10 bases. Looked up from germline, CDR1 is LGHNA and CDR2 is YNFKEQ. The CDR3 coding sequence is TGTGCCAGCAGCCATAGTGGCGGAGGGGAGCTGTTTTTT. This sequence encodes CASSHSGGGELFF.

This clone was detected only a few times. The chain carries TRBV4-1 and TRBJ2-7, with D unresolved. The V end lost 0 bases, the J end lost 6 bases, and 9 bases lay between the germline ends. The CDR3 sequence is 13 residues long. Germline loops: CDR1 MGHRA, CDR2 YSYEKL. The CDR3 spells CASSQDFQREQYF. CDR3 DNA sequence: TGCGCCAGCAGCCAAGATTTCCAGCGCGAGCAGTACTTC.

This chain links TRBV7-2 with TRBJ1-5; possibly TRBD1 for D (6 bases). CDR1 and CDR2 from the germline V gene are SGHTA and FQGNSA. The CDR3 covers 13 residues. V was trimmed by 3 bases and J by 7 bases, leaving 10 bases between them. This CDR3 is CASSLQGTQPQHF. The CDR3 DNA follows: TGTGCCAGCAGCTTGCAGGGGACACAGCCCCAGCATTTT.

The rearrangement links TRBV2 to TRBJ1-2, with TRBD1 matching over 7 bases. Germline-derived CDR1 and CDR2 are SNHLY and FYNNEI. The J segment lost 2 bases and the V segment lost 6 bases, leaving 6 bases of the junction unmatched. CDR3 size: 14 residues. The CDR3 loop is CASRGDRENYGYTF. The CDR3 DNA sequence: TGTGCCAGCAGAGGCGACAGGGAAAACTATGGCTACACCTTC.

This clone was detected a few times. The rearrangement joins TRBV7-2 to TRBJ2-7, with 9 bases matching TRBD2. Germline assignment: CDR1 SGHTA and CDR2 FQGNSA. With V trimmed by 5 bases and J by 4 bases, 9 bases remained unmatched. This CDR3 contains 15 residues. The CDR3, as DNA: TGTGCCAGCAGCGAGGGGCGGGGGGGCCTGTACGAGCAGTACTTC. It is translated as CASSEGRGGLYEQYF.

This clone was seen more than once but under ten times. Here the CDR3 reads CASSVDGQSHHEQYF. CDR3 bases: TGTGCCAGCAGCGTGGACGGACAGTCCCACCACGAGCAGTACTTC. The chain carries TRBV9 and TRBJ2-7, with a possible D match to TRBD1 (6 bases). Germline lookup yields CDR1 SGDLS and CDR2 YYNGEE. The CDR3 has 15 amino acids. The V gene lost 2 bases and the J gene lost 5 bases, with 17 bases spanning the gap.

This clone was detected a few times. This chain joins TRBV5-1 and TRBJ2-1; no reliable D call. This CDR3 region has 13 residues. Looked up from germline, CDR1 is SGHRS and CDR2 is YFSETQ. V was clipped by 0 bases and J by 10 bases, with 11 bases between them. CDR3 protein: CASSLDSFREQFF. DNA of the CDR3: TGCGCCAGCAGCTTGGACAGCTTCCGGGAGCAGTTCTTC.

The chain recombines TRBV19 with TRBJ2-5; a weak D match, TRBD2 (6 bases). Germline lookup yields CDR1 LNHDA and CDR2 SQIVND (reference sequence). This CDR3 has 15 residues. Trimming cost V 7 bases and J 0 bases, with 15 bases left between them. The CDR3 spells CASKPRGGDQETQYF. Written as DNA, the CDR3 is TGTGCCAGTAAGCCTCGTGGAGGGGACCAAGAGACCCAGTACTTC.

The chain has TRBV19 and TRBJ2-1; 7 bases are a match to TRBD1. From germline, CDR1 is LNHDA and CDR2 SQIVND (reference sequence). There are 15 residues in the CDR3. J was trimmed by 3 bases and V by 6 bases; bases with no gene match: 8. CDR3 region: CASSGQVRRYNEQFF. In nucleotides, the CDR3 is TGTGCCAGTAGCGGACAGGTACGCCGCTACAATGAGCAGTTCTTC.

This clone was picked up a small number of times. The CDR3 sequence is CASSSGTTKETQYF. The DNA for the CDR3 is TGTGCCAGCAGTTCCGGGACTACAAAAGAGACCCAGTACTTC. The rearrangement joins TRBV28 to TRBJ2-5; 7 nucleotides match TRBD2. The germline CDR1 and CDR2 sequences are MDHEN and SYDVKM. The junction had 5 bases not matched to a gene; V was cut back by 4 bases and J by 3 bases. This CDR3 contains 14 residues.

The gene calls are TRBV2 and TRBJ2-3; D possibly corresponds to TRBD1 (5 bases). Trimming shortened V by 3 bases and J by 5 bases, and 12 bases separated the two germline ends. The V gene's germline CDR1 is SNHLY and CDR2 FYNNEI. This CDR3 comprises 14 residues. Here the CDR3 DNA reads TGTGCCAGCAGTGATGCAAGGGGCGGAGATACGCAGTATTTT. Protein sequence: CASSDARGGDTQYF.

This clone was detected only a few times. Here the CDR3 reads CASSPPTSGYNEQFF. CDR3 bases: TGTGCCAGCTCACCACCGACTAGCGGGTACAATGAGCAGTTCTTC. J is TRBJ2-1 and V is TRBV18; 10 bases map to TRBD2. The CDR3 loop spans 15 amino acids. V trimming: 0 bases; J trimming: 4 bases; junction bases outside the gene matches: 0. Germline V gene data show CDR1 as KGHSH and CDR2 as LQKENI.

The chain employs TRBV9 and TRBJ2-1; a possible D gene is TRBD2 (7 bases). Germline CDR1 SGDLS, CDR2 YYNGEE. The V end was cut by 3 bases, the J end by 5 bases, with 21 bases between. The CDR3 length is 17 residues. The CDR3 DNA follows: TGTGCCAGCAGCGAGGGGGGAGGGTCCCTCAATCACAATGAGCAGTTCTTC. The encoded protein is CASSEGGGSLNHNEQFF.

There are a few counts of this clone. The chain is built from TRBV15 and TRBJ2-1; 10 nucleotides line up with TRBD1. After removal of 4 bases from V and 7 bases from J, the junction contained 10 bases not matched to a gene. Germline CDR1 is LNHNV and CDR2 is YYDKDF (reference sequence). There are 16 residues in the CDR3. CDR3 bases: TGTGCCACCAGCACCCGTCGGGACAGGGGTGGAAATGAGCAGTTCTTC. Residues: CATSTRRDRGGNEQFF.

The chain employs TRBV29-1 and TRBJ2-2; TRBD1 matches 7 bases. V shed 6 bases, J shed 7 bases, and the junction held 11 bases outside the gene matches. CDR1 and CDR2 (germline): SQVTM, ANQGSEA. CDR3 length equals 14 residues. The CDR3 protein is CSVQDRAFVGELFF. In nucleotides, the CDR3 is TGCAGCGTCCAAGACAGGGCGTTCGTCGGGGAGCTGTTTTTT.

In this sample, this clone turned up a few times. The chain employs TRBV30 and TRBJ2-3; TRBD2 aligns across 11 bases. The V gene end was trimmed by 4 bases and the J gene end by 2 bases; junction bases not matched to a gene: 5. Germline lookup yields CDR1 GTSNPN and CDR2 SVGIG (reference sequence). CDR3 length: 15 amino acids. CDR3 in DNA: TGTGCCTGGATAGCGACTAGCGGGGCCACAGATACGCAGTATTTT. Amino acid sequence: CAWIATSGATDTQYF. The full variable domain, its missing parts supplied by reference TRBV30 and TRBJ2-3, is SQTIHQWPATLVQPVGSPLSLECTVEGTSNPNLYWYRQAAGRGLQLLFYSVGIGQISSEVPQNLSASRPQDRQFILSSKKLLLSDSGFYLCAWIATSGATDTQYFGPGTRLTVL.

This chain links TRBV11-2 with TRBJ2-3; D is possibly TRBD1 (5 bases). Trimming cost V 0 bases and J 2 bases, with 9 bases left between them. The length of the CDR3 is 15 residues. Per the germline V gene, CDR1 is SGHAT and CDR2 is FQNNGV. For the CDR3, the DNA is TGTGCCAGCAGCTTAGATGACAGCATCACAGATACGCAGTATTTT. Translated, it gives CASSLDDSITDTQYF.

The chain carries TRBV7-2 and TRBJ2-7; D possibly corresponds to TRBD2 (6 bases). V gave up 5 bases and J gave up 3 bases, with 14 bases separating them. The CDR3 has 14 residues. Per germline, CDR1 SGHTA and CDR2 FQGNSA. CDR3 protein: CASSPVGGYYEQYF. The CDR3 nucleotides are TGTGCCAGCAGCCCGGTCGGGGGATACTACGAGCAGTACTTC.

In its sample, this clone was seen a few times. This chain uses TRBV5-1 with TRBJ2-3; 11 bases are a match to TRBD2. The V segment lost 7 bases and the J segment 3 bases; nucleotides outside the gene matches: 4. From germline, CDR1 is SGHRS and CDR2 YFSETQ. The CDR3 length is 14 residues. CDR3: CASCTSGGTDTQYF. In DNA, the CDR3 is TGCGCCAGCTGTACTAGCGGGGGAACAGATACGCAGTATTTT.